Following are 14 T cell receptor beta chains from one sample sequenced in a study of cytomegalovirus exposure and HLA in healthy donors. The primer mix had 60 Vbeta and 13 Jbeta primers. Repertoires were generated with immunoSEQ multiplex PCR, while TCRdb's copy carries only in-frame clones and drops some. The specimen's table records over 90,000 clones. The sample comprised PBMCs. The source of these receptors is a man aged 40-49 years in good health and CMV-seronegative.

This chain connects TRBV28 to TRBJ1-1; D possibly corresponds to TRBD1 (5 bases). Looked up from germline, CDR1 is MDHEN and CDR2 is SYDVKM. V was clipped by 5 bases and J by 6 bases, with 10 bases between them. The CDR3 is made up of 12 amino acids. The CDR3 DNA reads TGTGCCAGCAGTACACAGGCGGCTGAAGCTTTCTTT. Protein: CASSTQAAEAFF.

The rearrangement joins TRBV19 to TRBJ1-1, with 7 bases lining up with TRBD1. The germline V gene has CDR1 LNHDA and CDR2 SQIVND (reference sequence). The ends lost 5 bases at V and 3 bases at J; junction bases unmatched: 6. The CDR3 totals 14 residues. CDR3 residues: CASSRRGRDTEAFF. In DNA, the CDR3 is TGTGCCAGTAGTCGAAGGGGGCGCGACACTGAAGCTTTCTTT.

The chain combines TRBV30 with TRBJ2-1; 8 positions match TRBD1. Unmatched junction bases numbered 8, after V lost 2 bases and J lost 8 bases. CDR3 size: 14 residues. CDR1 and CDR2 from the germline V gene are GTSNPN and SVGIG (reference sequence). The CDR3 region is CAWSPQTGADEQFF. DNA for the CDR3: TGTGCCTGGAGTCCCCAGACAGGGGCGGATGAGCAGTTCTTC.

In DNA form, the CDR3 reads TGTGCCAGCAGCTTGGTGTCTAGCGGGGGGACGGAGCAGTTCTTC. Residues: CASSLVSSGGTEQFF. V and J are TRBV5-6 and TRBJ2-1; the match to TRBD2 covers 11 bases. The V gene's germline CDR1 is SGHDT and CDR2 YYEEEE. The CDR3 totals 15 residues. J gave up 10 bases and V 0 bases, and 6 bases lay outside the gene matches.

The J gene is TRBJ2-7, the V gene TRBV7-2, with 7 bases fitting TRBD2. The V gene's germline CDR1 is SGHTA and CDR2 FQGNSA. The J segment lost 0 bases and the V segment lost 4 bases, leaving 6 bases of the junction unmatched. CDR3 length: 15 amino acids. CDR3 sequence (DNA): TGTGCCAGCAGCTCTACCGGGAGGAGCTCCTACGAGCAGTACTTC. Translated: CASSSTGRSSYEQYF.

The CDR3 DNA reads as TGTGCCAGCAGCTTGGAGTCTAGCGGGGGAAACAATGAGCAGTTCTTC. Its protein product is CASSLESSGGNNEQFF. The V gene is TRBV5-4, the J gene TRBJ2-1; 10 bases fit TRBD2. V gave up 0 bases and J gave up 5 bases; unmatched junction bases: 5. Germline V gene data show CDR1 as SGHNT and CDR2 as YYREEE (reference sequence). The CDR3 length is 16 residues. Drawing the rest from reference TRBV5-4 and TRBJ2-1, the complete variable domain is ETGVTQSPTHLIKTRGQQVTLRCSSQSGHNTVSWYQQALGQGPQFIFQYYREEENGRGNFPPRFSGLQFPNYSSELNVNALELDDSALYLCASSLESSGGNNEQFFGPGTRLTVL.

Concerning this clone: Distinct nucleotide sequences in the sample also encode this CDR3. The chain has TRBV29-1 and TRBJ2-6; 10 bases match TRBD1. The CDR3 spans 15 residues. Germline V gene lookup returns CDR1 SQVTM and CDR2 ANQGSEA. The V and J ends lost 5 bases and 4 bases, in that order; junction bases with no gene match: 5. CDR3 in amino acids: CSVRTGGLGANVLTF. CDR3 in DNA: TGCAGCGTTAGGACAGGGGGTCTGGGGGCCAACGTCCTGACTTTC.

The J gene is TRBJ1-2, the V gene TRBV19; D gene uncertain. The CDR3 has 13 residues. The germline V and J ends were trimmed by 6 bases and 5 bases, with 13 bases remaining between them. Germline lookup yields CDR1 LNHDA and CDR2 SQIVND (reference sequence). In nucleotides, the CDR3 is TGTGCCAGTAGCAACAGAGACGTTTATGGCTACACCTTC. Amino acid sequence: CASSNRDVYGYTF.

Here the CDR3 DNA reads TGTGCCAGCAGCCCCGACAGGCAAAATGGCTACACCTTC. Translating gives CASSPDRQNGYTF. The genes are TRBV7-2 and TRBJ1-2; weak D call: TRBD1 (6 bases). Trimming took 5 bases from V and 6 from J, leaving 13 bases between them. Germline CDR1 reads SGHTA; CDR2 reads FQGNSA. This CDR3 has 13 residues.

The chain is built from TRBV7-2 and TRBJ1-1, with D tentatively TRBD1 (5 bases). Germline loops: CDR1 SGHTA, CDR2 FQGNSA. This CDR3 has 15 amino acids. Trimming cost V 0 bases and J 6 bases, with 14 bases left between them. DNA of the CDR3: TGTGCCAGCAGCTTAGCTTTTCAGGGATCTTCTGAAGCTTTCTTT. Amino acids: CASSLAFQGSSEAFF. The full variable domain, in which reference TRBV7-2 and TRBJ1-1 provide the parts outside the CDR3, is GAGVSQSPSNKVTEKGKDVELRCDPISGHTALYWYRQSLGQGLEFLIYFQGNSAPDKSGLPSDRFSAERTGGSVSTLTIQRTQQEDSAVYLCASSLAFQGSSEAFFGQGTRLTVV.

The genes are TRBV28 and TRBJ2-3; 8 nucleotides line up with TRBD2. The CDR3 length is 15 residues. With 4 bases clipped from V and 6 bases from J, the junction kept 9 bases outside the gene matches. Germline lookup yields CDR1 MDHEN and CDR2 SYDVKM. This CDR3 is CASSSPGLAGDTQYF. In DNA form, the CDR3 reads TGTGCCAGCAGTTCCCCGGGGTTAGCGGGGGATACGCAGTATTTT. The variable domain in full, completed from reference TRBV28 and TRBJ2-3, reads DVKVTQSSRYLVKRTGEKVFLECVQDMDHENMFWYRQDPGLGLRLIYFSYDVKMKEKGDIPEGYSVSREKKERFSLILESASTNQTSMYLCASSSPGLAGDTQYFGPGTRLTVL.

This chain uses TRBV27 with TRBJ2-5; 14 positions match TRBD2. With V trimmed by 3 bases and J by 4 bases, 4 bases remained unmatched. CDR1 is MNHEY, CDR2 SMNVEV, per germline (reference sequence). CDR3 length equals 16 residues. The DNA for the CDR3 is TGTGCCAGCAGTTTCGGGACTAGCGGGAGCAGAGAGACCCAGTACTTC. Translated, it gives CASSFGTSGSRETQYF.

V usage is TRBV25-1 and J usage is TRBJ1-2; a possible D gene is TRBD1 (6 bases). Germline V lookup: CDR1 MGHDK, CDR2 SYGVNS. V was trimmed by 4 bases and J by 6 bases, leaving 24 bases between them. This CDR3 is 17 amino acids long. The CDR3: CASSAPTAGGLLNGYTF. The CDR3, as DNA: TGTGCCAGCAGTGCGCCCACTGCCGGGGGGCTTTTGAATGGCTACACCTTC.

The gene calls are TRBV10-2 and TRBJ2-5, with TRBD1 identical over 7 bases. The end of the DNA aligns better with TRBJ2-7, so the J call may be wrong. The germline CDR1 and CDR2 sequences are WSHSY and SAAADI. The CDR3 runs 13 residues. This CDR3 is CASRGTDTYEQYF. DNA for the CDR3: TGCGCCAGCAGGGGGACAGATACCTACGAGCAGTACTTC.